This T cell receptor beta chain was obtained from a study of technical replicates of blood from several donors. Some clones are missing from TCRdb's copy, which holds only in-frame ones; the method was immunoSEQ multiplex PCR. The sample includes approximately 89,000 clones, approximately 94% of them seen just once. The CDR3 runs to 16 residues. The germline CDR1 and CDR2 sequences are SGDLS and YYNGEE. Trimming cost V 4 bases and J 4 bases; bases outside gene matches: 11. The chain couples TRBV9 to TRBJ2-3, with 8 bases fitting TRBD2. The sample comprised T cells isolated from PBMCs. This clonotype was sampled from a human donor in good health. CDR3 amino acids: CASSKEGGGRADTQYF. CDR3 coding DNA: TGTGCCAGCAGCAAAGAGGGCGGGGGGCGAGCAGATACGCAGTATTTT.